This T cell receptor (beta chain) appears in the sequencing data of a study of control samples from healthy donors and cancer patients. V was clipped by 4 bases and J by 2 bases, with 9 bases between them. Germline V lookup: CDR1 SGHKS, CDR2 YYEKEE (reference sequence). CDR3 length: 13 residues. Generated by immunoSEQ multiplex PCR, the TCRdb table keeps only in-frame clones and is missing some. The sample records fewer than 65,000 clones, 89% being singletons. Sequenced: PBMCs. V is TRBV5-5 and J is TRBJ1-1; D ambiguous. This sequence was found in a man aged 35 to 55 with colorectal cancer. The CDR3 nucleotides read TGTGCCAGCAGCCCCTTTCGTAACACTGAAGCTTTCTTT. Translating gives CASSPFRNTEAFF.